This T cell receptor beta chain was recorded in a study of blood T cell repertoires in COVID-19. Looking at the study overall: From T cells, B-cell-depleted T cells, or PBMCs came the material, which was cDNA or gDNA.

The count of this clone is one. Other nucleotide sequences from this sample produce the same CDR3. J lost 7 bases, V lost 2 bases, and 1 base had no gene match. Germline CDR1 and CDR2: MNHEY and SVGAGI. The CDR3 is 12 residues long. TCRdb's table, derived via immunoSEQ multiplex PCR, lists solely in-frame clones and lacks some. The repertoire has over 400,000 clones, approximately 90% of them found once; the top ten carry 1.4% to 1.5%. Sequenced material: peripheral blood. This chain connects TRBV6-5 to TRBJ1-1; 7 nucleotides agree with TRBD1. The source of this sequence is a woman in her twenties or thirties with active or convalescent COVID-19. The CDR3 loop is CASSYRTGEAFF. CDR3 nucleotide sequence: TGTGCCAGCAGTTACCGGACAGGTGAAGCTTTCTTT.